Listed below are T cell receptor beta chains from one sample, sequenced in a study of human T cells and chemical hapten exposure. One entry per CDR3 protein, called by TCRdb with MiXCR from the RACE reads. This sample carries more than 95,000 distinct CDR3 sequences, 9.5% to 13% of them seen once, and the ten largest clones take roughly 1.3%. Here the sequenced sample was whole blood, taken in connection with sensitization to the hapten diphenylcyclopropenone (DPC). Receptors were obtained from a woman in her forties or fifties with alopecia areata. Some clones in this sample may be carry-over from other donors' samples. The CDR3 runs from the conserved cysteine through the conserved F or W. Each record gives: CDR3 length, clone size, V gene, D gene, J gene, CDR3 DNA, CDR3 protein. The D gene is left open where the match is weak. Clone size, where shown, is once, few, many, or a class for clones that have expanded.

>14|many|TRBV7-9|.|TRBJ1-5
TGTGCCAGCAGCTCGACAGAGCACAATCAGCCCCAGCATTTT
CASSSTEHNQPQHF
>13|.|TRBV4-2|.|TRBJ2-7
TGTGCCAGCAGCCAAGATTCCTACTACGAGCAGTACTTC
CASSQDSYYEQYF
>16|few|TRBV5-1|TRBD1|TRBJ1-1
TGCGCCAGCAGCTTAGTTTACAGGGGGCCTCGCACTGAAGCTTTCTTT
CASSLVYRGPRTEAFF
>18|few|TRBV20-1|TRBD2|TRBJ2-7
TGCAGTGCTAGAGATTTTAGGGTACTAGCGAGAGGCTCCTACGAGCAGTACTTC
CSARDFRVLARGSYEQYF
>15|few|TRBV14|.|TRBJ2-7
TGTGCCAGCAGCCAAGAAACCCCTGGAGTTTACGAGCAGTACTTC
CASSQETPGVYEQYF
>15|many|TRBV7-2|TRBD1|TRBJ1-5
TGTGCCAGCAGCCGGGACAGGGGGCTCGGTCAGCCCCAGCATTTT
CASSRDRGLGQPQHF
>14|many|TRBV28|.|TRBJ1-5
TGTGCCAGCAGTTTTTTACTGAACAATCAGCCCCAGCATTTT
CASSFLLNNQPQHF
>14|few|TRBV5-8|TRBD1|TRBJ1-5
TGTGCCAGCAGCCCGGGACAGCCCGGTCAGCCCCAGCATTTT
CASSPGQPGQPQHF
>13|.|TRBV11-2|.|TRBJ1-2
TGTGCCAGCGCCAGTCCCAGGAACTATGGCTACACCTTC
CASASPRNYGYTF
>16|few|TRBV28|TRBD2|TRBJ2-3
TGTGCCAGCAGTCGCTCACTAGCGGGGGTAACAGATACGCAGTATTTT
CASSRSLAGVTDTQYF
>12|few|TRBV29-1|.|TRBJ1-3
TGCAGCGTTGGGACCCTCGGAAACACCATATATTTT
CSVGTLGNTIYF
>12|few|TRBV28|.|TRBJ1-5
TGTGCCAGCAGAGGGACACCTGGGCCCCAGCATTTT
CASRGTPGPQHF
>14|many|TRBV6-5|TRBD1|TRBJ1-2
TGTGCCAGCAGTTACGGGACAGGGGACTATGGCTACACCTTC
CASSYGTGDYGYTF
>14|.|TRBV7-9|.|TRBJ1-2
TGTGCCAGCAGCTTAGCCACAGCGAACTATGGCTACACCTTC
CASSLATANYGYTF
>12|.|TRBV27|TRBD1|TRBJ2-7
TGTGCCAGCGGACAGGGAACCTACGAGCAGTACTTC
CASGQGTYEQYF
>13|many|TRBV12-3/TRBV12-4|.|TRBJ2-2
TGTGCCAGCCGGGCGAGGGGCACCGGGGAGCTGTTTTTT
CASRARGTGELFF
>14|.|TRBV18|TRBD1|TRBJ2-7
TGTGCCAGCTCACCCGTGACAGGGGGCTACGAGCAGTACTTC
CASSPVTGGYEQYF
>14|.|TRBV7-2|TRBD2|TRBJ2-7
TGTGCCAGCAGCTTGGGACTAGCCTTTTACGAGCAGTACTTC
CASSLGLAFYEQYF
>16|few|TRBV7-6|.|TRBJ1-4
TGTGCCAGCAGTCAAATGCAGGGGATCTCCGCTGAAAAACTGTTTTTT
CASSQMQGISAEKLFF
>12|few|TRBV29-1|TRBD2|TRBJ2-7
TGCAGCGTTGGTCTGCGGGGGTACGAGCAGTACTTC
CSVGLRGYEQYF
>15|many|TRBV6-4|TRBD1|TRBJ2-3
TGTGCCAGCAGTGACTCGAGAGGGGGCGCAGATACGCAGTATTTT
CASSDSRGGADTQYF
>14|few|TRBV12-3/TRBV12-4|.|TRBJ1-1
TGTGCCAGCAGTCCAAGAGGAGGGAACGCTGAAGCTTTCTTT
CASSPRGGNAEAFF
>12|.|TRBV11-2|.|TRBJ2-7
TGTGCCAGCAGAAGGTTATCCCACGAGCAGTACTTC
CASRRLSHEQYF
>14|.|TRBV2|.|TRBJ2-7
TGTGCCAGCCGAAGAGACGGGACATACTACGAGCAGTACTTC
CASRRDGTYYEQYF
>16|many|TRBV2|TRBD1|TRBJ1-4
TGTGCCAGCAGTTTGGGCCCGACAGGGGATAATGAAAAACTGTTTTTT
CASSLGPTGDNEKLFF
>13|.|TRBV18|.|TRBJ2-5
TGTGCCAGCTCGCTTGATCAGAGAGAGACCCAGTACTTC
CASSLDQRETQYF